One sample yielded the 19 T cell receptor beta chains listed below, sequenced in a study of shared clonotypes between healthy human individuals. Profiled with immunoSEQ multiplex PCR; TCRdb holds only in-frame clones, not every one. The profile shows a few million clones, just over 90% of them singletons. Sequencing input: naive CD4+ T cells sorted from blood. Specified subset: CD45RA+ positively selected. The origin of the receptors is a man between 18 and 35 years old in good health.

The chain combines TRBV9 with TRBJ2-5; 7 bases fit TRBD2. With V trimmed by 4 bases and J by 1 base, 4 bases remained unmatched. Germline lookup yields CDR1 SGDLS and CDR2 YYNGEE. The CDR3 is made up of 14 amino acids. The CDR3 is CASSSGGSQETQYF. The DNA of the CDR3 is TGTGCCAGCAGCTCCGGGGGGTCCCAAGAGACCCAGTACTTC.

The rearrangement joins TRBV7-6 to TRBJ2-5, with D uncertain. This CDR3 has 11 amino acids. V was trimmed by 9 bases and J by 2 bases, leaving 7 bases between them. Per the germline V gene, CDR1 is SGHVS and CDR2 is FNYEAQ. CDR3 region: CASRHQETQYF. As DNA, the CDR3 is TGTGCCAGTAGACATCAAGAGACCCAGTACTTC.

V gene TRBV27 combines with J gene TRBJ2-7; D might be TRBD1 or TRBD2, each matching 5 bases. This CDR3 has 15 amino acids. Germline V gene data show CDR1 as MNHEY and CDR2 as SMNVEV (reference sequence). Between the trimmed V and J ends, which lost 3 bases and 3 bases, there was a span of 15 bases. The CDR3 spells CASSFLRDPLYEQYF. CDR3 in DNA: TGTGCCAGCAGTTTTCTAAGGGACCCCCTCTACGAGCAGTACTTC.

This clone was seen more than once but under ten times. The chain combines TRBV6-6 with TRBJ1-2; D uncertain. Germline V gene lookup returns CDR1 MNHNY and CDR2 SVGAGI (reference sequence). V was clipped by 2 bases and J by 3 bases, with 7 bases between them. This CDR3 region has 13 residues. CDR3 nucleotide sequence: TGTGCCAGCAGTTACGGGAGTGACTATGGCTACACCTTC. Translation gives CASSYGSDYGYTF.

This clone came up a few times. The chain has TRBV9 and TRBJ1-4; 9 nucleotides match TRBD1. The germline V gene has CDR1 SGDLS and CDR2 YYNGEE. V lost 3 bases to trimming and J lost 7 bases; unmatched junction nucleotides: 13. The CDR3 is 17 amino acids. This CDR3 is CASSAGTGYVVGEKLFF. The CDR3 nucleotides read TGTGCCAGCAGCGCCGGGACAGGGTATGTGGTTGGTGAAAAACTGTTTTTT.

V and J are TRBV15 and TRBJ2-1; D perhaps matches TRBD1 (5 bases). The CDR3 sequence is 14 residues long. V lost 1 base, J lost 8 bases, and 12 bases lay in between. Germline V CDR1 and CDR2: LNHNV, YYDKDF (reference sequence). Here the CDR3 reads CATSRGEVGDEQFF. The CDR3 nucleotides read TGTGCCACCAGCAGAGGAGAGGTAGGGGATGAGCAGTTCTTC.

The table lists this clone with a few counts. Other DNA sequences from this sample encode an identical CDR3 as well. The J gene is TRBJ1-5, the V gene TRBV18; 9 positions match TRBD1. The length of the CDR3 is 13 residues. The V gene end was trimmed by 3 bases and the J gene end by 7 bases; junction bases not matched to a gene: 1. Germline V gene sequence: CDR1 KGHSH, CDR2 LQKENI. The CDR3 reads CASSPDRGQPQHF. In DNA form, the CDR3 reads TGTGCCAGCTCACCGGACAGGGGCCAGCCCCAGCATTTT.

The chain carries TRBV6-4 and TRBJ1-5; 10 bases map to TRBD1. The CDR3 has 13 residues. Germline loops: CDR1 MRHNA, CDR2 SNTAGT. V shed 7 bases, J shed 6 bases, and the junction held 3 bases outside the gene matches. CDR3 region: CASKTGGFQPQHF. The CDR3 DNA sequence: TGTGCCAGCAAGACAGGGGGCTTTCAGCCCCAGCATTTT.

With respect to this clone: The same CDR3 arises from other DNA sequences in this sample as well. This chain joins TRBV29-1 and TRBJ1-1, with 8 bases fitting TRBD1. Germline loops: CDR1 SQVTM, CDR2 ANQGSEA. The CDR3 totals 12 residues. The trim removed 7 bases at V and 1 base at J, leaving 2 bases unmatched. CDR3 in DNA: TGCAGCGCGGACAGGGCGAACACTGAAGCTTTCTTT. It translates to CSADRANTEAFF.

The V and J genes are TRBV5-6 and TRBJ1-3; 10 positions agree with TRBD1. With 2 bases clipped from V and 9 bases from J, the junction kept 8 bases outside the gene matches. Germline V CDR1 and CDR2: SGHDT, YYEEEE. The CDR3 has 15 residues. DNA for the CDR3: TGTGCCAGCAGCTTCAACCGGGACAGGGGCACCACCATATATTTT. As protein: CASSFNRDRGTTIYF.

V usage is TRBV30 and J usage is TRBJ1-1; TRBD1 is a possible D gene (6 bases). CDR1 GTSNPN and CDR2 SVGIG come from the germline V gene (reference sequence). The CDR3 runs 14 residues. V lost 5 bases and J 0 bases, leaving 13 bases between the germline ends. CDR3 sequence (DNA): TGTGCCTGGTCCCGGGGGGGCATGAACACTGAAGCTTTCTTT. This translates into CAWSRGGMNTEAFF.

This chain links TRBV18 with TRBJ1-3, with D perhaps TRBD1 (6 bases). CDR3 length: 16 residues. V was pared by 5 bases and J by 4 bases, with 18 bases between. Germline V gene data show CDR1 as KGHSH and CDR2 as LQKENI. The CDR3 DNA is TGTGCCAGCTCAGACAGTCAGGGGTCATCAGGAAACACCATATATTTT. Its protein product is CASSDSQGSSGNTIYF.

About this clone itself: Distinct nucleotide sequences in the sample also encode this CDR3. The J gene is TRBJ2-1, the V gene TRBV5-1; D unclear. CDR3 size: 15 residues. The germline CDR1 and CDR2 sequences are SGHRS and YFSETQ. The ends were cut back, 0 bases at V and 0 bases at J, with 7 bases in the middle. CDR3 amino acids: CASSLVASSYNEQFF. CDR3 DNA: TGCGCCAGCAGCTTGGTCGCGAGCTCCTACAATGAGCAGTTCTTC.

V gene TRBV9 combines with J gene TRBJ2-2, with TRBD1 identical over 8 bases. Germline values: CDR1 SGDLS, CDR2 YYNGEE. This CDR3 region has 16 residues. The J segment lost 6 bases and the V segment lost 0 bases, leaving 7 bases of the junction unmatched. CDR3 coding DNA: TGTGCCAGCAGCGTAGACTGGACAGGGATCGCCGGGGAGCTGTTTTTT. Protein product: CASSVDWTGIAGELFF.

V gene TRBV18 combines with J gene TRBJ1-1; possible D gene TRBD1, 5 bases. The CDR3 sequence is 16 residues long. V was clipped by 0 bases and J by 1 base, with 12 bases between them. Germline lookup yields CDR1 KGHSH and CDR2 LQKENI. CDR3 sequence: CASSPPSPTENTEAFF. The CDR3 coding sequence is TGTGCCAGCTCACCACCGAGTCCGACAGAGAACACTGAAGCTTTCTTT.

CDR3 sequence: CAWSSGGTSTDTQYF. CDR3 DNA: TGTGCCTGGAGTTCTGGGGGCACTAGCACAGATACGCAGTATTTT. This chain connects TRBV30 to TRBJ2-3; possibly TRBD1 for D (6 bases). The germline V gene has CDR1 GTSNPN and CDR2 SVGIG (reference sequence). With 2 bases removed from V and 0 bases from J, the gap between germline ends came to 12 bases. The CDR3 covers 15 residues.

The J gene is TRBJ2-3, the V gene TRBV5-4; TRBD2 matches 13 bases. Per the germline V gene, CDR1 is SGHNT and CDR2 is YYREEE (reference sequence). The CDR3 runs to 16 residues. V lost 10 bases and J lost 8; bases outside the gene matches: 16. This CDR3 reads CAWAPRTSGSLGTQYF. The CDR3 region has the DNA TGTGCCTGGGCCCCCAGGACTAGCGGGAGTCTTGGTACGCAGTATTTT.

V is TRBV7-6 and J is TRBJ2-5; 8 bases match TRBD1. The V gene's germline CDR1 is SGHVS and CDR2 FNYEAQ. The CDR3 length is 15 residues. J lost 4 bases, V lost 3 bases, and 7 bases had no gene match. In nucleotides, the CDR3 is TGTGCCAGCAGCTTGGCCTGGACAGGGACAGAGACCCAGTACTTC. Protein sequence: CASSLAWTGTETQYF.

For this clone: Within the sample, other DNA sequences also encode this same CDR3. This chain joins TRBV5-4 and TRBJ1-3; D is unclear. Trimming removed 0 bases from V and 0 bases from J, with 1 base in between. The CDR3 extends over 13 amino acids. The germline gives CDR1 SGHNT, CDR2 YYREEE (reference sequence). As DNA, the CDR3 is TGTGCCAGCAGCTTGGACTCTGGAAACACCATATATTTT. As protein: CASSLDSGNTIYF. Full variable domain (missing parts from reference TRBV5-4 and TRBJ1-3): ETGVTQSPTHLIKTRGQQVTLRCSSQSGHNTVSWYQQALGQGPQFIFQYYREEENGRGNFPPRFSGLQFPNYSSELNVNALELDDSALYLCASSLDSGNTIYFGEGSWLTVV.